This paragraph reports one T cell receptor beta chain. It has no known antigen specificity. Per-nucleotide qualities are absent, and no much larger clonotype sits a single base away. Library preparation used PCR. Instrument used: Illumina HiSeq 2000. Clones were called with MiXCR by TCRdb after fastp trimmed the public reads at Q25, and only in-frame beta chains were retained. Each record represents a unique CDR3 protein, reported with the most common genes and DNA among its rows. The sample records around 83,000 distinct CDR3 sequences, less than 65% of which are singletons. The ten largest account for around 10% of the sample. V is reduced by 7 bases and J by 0 bases, leaving a spacing of 10 bases between them. The CDR3 starts with the cysteine, ends with the phenylalanine, and has 14 residues. Here the CDR3 DNA is all that survives: 42 bases in frame from base 1. Per the germline V gene, MNHNS is the CDR1 and SASEGT is the CDR2.

The data were obtained in a study of CDR3 diversity in severe acne (dated by TCRdb to about 2019). The source is a male donor with severe acne vulgaris. The sequencing sample was made of blood. The chain links TRBV6-1 with TRBJ1-5; a tentative D match to TRBD1 spans 5 bases. The CDR3 region has the sequence CASMGEYSNQPQHF. The nucleotides are TGTGCCAGCATGGGGGAATATAGCAATCAGCCCCAGCATTTT.